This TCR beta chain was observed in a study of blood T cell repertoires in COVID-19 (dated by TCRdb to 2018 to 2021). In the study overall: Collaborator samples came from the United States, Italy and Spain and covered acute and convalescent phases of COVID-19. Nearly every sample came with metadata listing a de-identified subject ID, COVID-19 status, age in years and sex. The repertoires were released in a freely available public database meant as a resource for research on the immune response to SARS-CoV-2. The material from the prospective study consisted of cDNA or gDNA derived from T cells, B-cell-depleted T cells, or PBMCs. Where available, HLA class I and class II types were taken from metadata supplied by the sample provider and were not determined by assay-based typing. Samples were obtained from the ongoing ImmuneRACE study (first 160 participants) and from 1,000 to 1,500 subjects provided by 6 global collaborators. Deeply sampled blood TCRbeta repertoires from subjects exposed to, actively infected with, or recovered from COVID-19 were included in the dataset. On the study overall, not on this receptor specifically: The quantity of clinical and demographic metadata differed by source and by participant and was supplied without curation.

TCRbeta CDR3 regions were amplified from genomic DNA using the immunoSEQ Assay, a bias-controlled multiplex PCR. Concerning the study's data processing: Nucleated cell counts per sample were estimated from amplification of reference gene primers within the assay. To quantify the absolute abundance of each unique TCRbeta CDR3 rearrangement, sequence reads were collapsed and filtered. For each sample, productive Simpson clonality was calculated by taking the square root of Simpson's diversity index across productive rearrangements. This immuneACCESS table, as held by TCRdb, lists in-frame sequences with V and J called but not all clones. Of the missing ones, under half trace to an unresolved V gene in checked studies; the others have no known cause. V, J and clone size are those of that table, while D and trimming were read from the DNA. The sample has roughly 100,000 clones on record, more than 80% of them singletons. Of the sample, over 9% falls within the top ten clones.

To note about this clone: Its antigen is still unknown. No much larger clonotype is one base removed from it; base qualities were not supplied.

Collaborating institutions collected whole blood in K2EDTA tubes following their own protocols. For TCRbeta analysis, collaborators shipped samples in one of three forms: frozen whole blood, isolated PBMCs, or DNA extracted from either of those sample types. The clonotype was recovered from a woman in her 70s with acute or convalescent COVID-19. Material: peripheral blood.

The DNA sequence is TGTGCCAGTATCTGGAACACTGAAGCTTTCTTT. The translation is CASIWNTEAFF. The sequence is built from TRBV19 and TRBJ1-1; confidence is insufficient to name the D gene. Sequences LNHDA (CDR1) and SQIVND (CDR2) are obtained from the germline V gene (reference sequence). The junction carries 4 bases between V and J, which are trimmed by 7 bases and 1 base respectively. Taken from cysteine to phenylalanine, the CDR3 has 11 residues. Just CDR3 DNA is preserved here, 33 bases in frame from base 1.